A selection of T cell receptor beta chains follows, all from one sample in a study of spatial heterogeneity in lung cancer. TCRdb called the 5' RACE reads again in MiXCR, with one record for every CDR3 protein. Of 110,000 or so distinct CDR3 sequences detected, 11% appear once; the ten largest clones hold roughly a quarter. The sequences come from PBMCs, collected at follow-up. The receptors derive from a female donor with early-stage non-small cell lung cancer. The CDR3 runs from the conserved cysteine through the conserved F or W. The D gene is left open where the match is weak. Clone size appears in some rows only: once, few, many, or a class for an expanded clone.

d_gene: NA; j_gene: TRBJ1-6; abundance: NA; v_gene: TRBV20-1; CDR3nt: TGCAGTGCTAGGTGGGACAAAAATTCACCCCTCCACTTT; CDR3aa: CSARWDKNSPLHF
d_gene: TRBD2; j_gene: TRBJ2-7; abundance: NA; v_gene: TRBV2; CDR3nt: TGTGCCAGCAGGGACCTAGCGGGAGTCGTCTACGAGCAGTACTTC; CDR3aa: CASRDLAGVVYEQYF
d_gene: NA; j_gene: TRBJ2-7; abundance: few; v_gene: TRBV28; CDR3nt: TGTGCCAGCAGTCCCACCACCAGGGGCTACGAGCAGTACTTC; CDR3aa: CASSPTTRGYEQYF
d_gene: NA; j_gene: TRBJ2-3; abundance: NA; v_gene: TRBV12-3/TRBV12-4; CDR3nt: TGTGCCAGCAGTCTAGACCTGACGGGGGTTGGTACGCAGTATTTT; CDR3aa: CASSLDLTGVGTQYF
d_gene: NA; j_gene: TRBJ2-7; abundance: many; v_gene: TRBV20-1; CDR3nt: TGCAGTGCTAGACCCCCCCCGGGGGGCAGGTACGAGCAGTACTTC; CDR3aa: CSARPPPGGRYEQYF
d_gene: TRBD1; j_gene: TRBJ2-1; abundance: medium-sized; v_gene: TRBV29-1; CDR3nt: TGCAGCGTCCGAACGGGACAGCAGAGATACAATGAGCAGTTCTTC; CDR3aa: CSVRTGQQRYNEQFF
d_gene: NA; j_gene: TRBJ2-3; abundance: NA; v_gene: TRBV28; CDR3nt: TGTGCCAGCAGTTTAGTCGAGCGGCTTCAGACAGATACGCAGTATTTT; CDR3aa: CASSLVERLQTDTQYF
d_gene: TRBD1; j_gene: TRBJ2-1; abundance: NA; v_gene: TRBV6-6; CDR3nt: TGTGCCAGCAAGGGGGACAGGTACAATGAGCAGTTCTTC; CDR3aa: CASKGDRYNEQFF
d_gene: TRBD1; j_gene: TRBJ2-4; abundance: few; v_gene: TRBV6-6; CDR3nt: TGTGCCAGCAGTTACGGGACAGGGAGCAACATTCAGTACTTC; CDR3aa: CASSYGTGSNIQYF
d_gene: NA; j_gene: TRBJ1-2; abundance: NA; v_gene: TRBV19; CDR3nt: TGTGCCAGTAGAACCTCTGGACGAGGGTTGAACTATGGCTACACCTTC; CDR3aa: CASRTSGRGLNYGYTF
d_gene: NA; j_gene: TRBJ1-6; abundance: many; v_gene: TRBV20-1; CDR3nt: TGCAGTGCGGTTCGGAGCTCCTATAATTCACCCCTCCACTTT; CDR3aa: CSAVRSSYNSPLHF
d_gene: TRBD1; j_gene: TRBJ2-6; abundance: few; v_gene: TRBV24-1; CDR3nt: TGTGCCACCAGTGAAACCGGGACAGGGTCTTCCGGGGCCAACGTCCTGACTTTC; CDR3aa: CATSETGTGSSGANVLTF
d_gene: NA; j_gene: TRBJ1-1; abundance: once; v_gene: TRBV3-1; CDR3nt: TGTGCCAGCAGCCCCTGGCAGCTACTTACCACTGAAGCTTTCTTT; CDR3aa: CASSPWQLLTTEAFF
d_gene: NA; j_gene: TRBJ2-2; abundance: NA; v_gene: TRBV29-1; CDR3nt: TGCAGCGACCGGCGAGCCGGGAGCGCCGGGGAGCTGTTTTTT; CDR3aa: CSDRRAGSAGELFF
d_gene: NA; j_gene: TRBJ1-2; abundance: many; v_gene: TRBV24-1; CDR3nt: TGTGCCACCAGTGATTCGGGACCGCTGTATGGCTACACCTTC; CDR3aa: CATSDSGPLYGYTF
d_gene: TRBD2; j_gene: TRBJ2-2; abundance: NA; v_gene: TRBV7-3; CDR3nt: TGTGCCAGCAGCCCCCGTTCGCTAGCGGGAGGGACCGGGGAGCTGTTTTTT; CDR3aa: CASSPRSLAGGTGELFF
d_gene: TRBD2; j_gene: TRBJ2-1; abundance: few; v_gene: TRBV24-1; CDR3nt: TGTGCCACCAGTGATACACCGGGACTAGCGGGAAAAAAGCAGTTCTTC; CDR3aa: CATSDTPGLAGKKQFF
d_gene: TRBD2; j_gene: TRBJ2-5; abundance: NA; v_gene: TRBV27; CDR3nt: TGTGCCAGCAGTATCGGACTAGCGGGAGGACAAGAGACCCAGTACTTC; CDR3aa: CASSIGLAGGQETQYF
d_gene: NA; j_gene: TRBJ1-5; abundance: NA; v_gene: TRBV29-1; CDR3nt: TGCAGCGTTGCCTTGGGGAACGGACAGCCCCAGCATTTT; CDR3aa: CSVALGNGQPQHF
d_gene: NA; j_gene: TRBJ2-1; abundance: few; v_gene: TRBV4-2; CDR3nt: TGTGCCAGCAGCCAAGAGATAGTCTCCTACAATGAGCAGTTCTTC; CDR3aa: CASSQEIVSYNEQFF
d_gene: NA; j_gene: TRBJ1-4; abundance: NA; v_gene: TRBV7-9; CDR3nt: TGTGCCAGCAGCTTAGGGACAGCCTCGAATGAAAAACTGTTTTTT; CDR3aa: CASSLGTASNEKLFF
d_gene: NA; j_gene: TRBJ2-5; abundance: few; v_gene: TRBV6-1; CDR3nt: TGTGCCAGCAGTGAGGACCTTCGCCGAGAGACCCAGTACTTC; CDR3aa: CASSEDLRRETQYF
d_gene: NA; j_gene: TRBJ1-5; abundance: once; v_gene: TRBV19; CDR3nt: TGTGCCAGTAGTATCAGGGATCTCAATCAGCCCCAGCATTTT; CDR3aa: CASSIRDLNQPQHF
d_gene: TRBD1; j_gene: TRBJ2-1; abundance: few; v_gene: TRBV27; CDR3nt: TGTGCCAGCAGACAGGGGGCGCGAAATGAGCAGTTCTTC; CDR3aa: CASRQGARNEQFF
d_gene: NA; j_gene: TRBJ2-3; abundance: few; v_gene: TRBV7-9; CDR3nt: TGTGCCAGCAGCAATAGCGGTGGCACAGATACGCAGTATTTT; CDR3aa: CASSNSGGTDTQYF
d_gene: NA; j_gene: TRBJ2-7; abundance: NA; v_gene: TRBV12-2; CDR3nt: TGTGCAAGTCGCCCCACTAGTCCCTACGAGCAGTACTTC; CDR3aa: CASRPTSPYEQYF
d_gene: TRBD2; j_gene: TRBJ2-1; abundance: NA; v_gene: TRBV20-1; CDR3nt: TGCAGTGCTAGCCCTAGCGGGAGAGGGGGATCCGTTTACAATGAGCAGTTCTTC; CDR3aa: CSASPSGRGGSVYNEQFF
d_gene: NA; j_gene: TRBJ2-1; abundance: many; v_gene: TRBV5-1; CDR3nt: TGCGCCAGCAGCCAGTCAACACACTACAATGAGCAGTTCTTC; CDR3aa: CASSQSTHYNEQFF
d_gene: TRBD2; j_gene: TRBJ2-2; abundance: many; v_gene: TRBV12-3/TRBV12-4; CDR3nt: TGTGCCAGCAGTTTAGCCTTGGGACTAGCGGCCCCGAACACCGGGGAGCTGTTTTTT; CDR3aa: CASSLALGLAAPNTGELFF
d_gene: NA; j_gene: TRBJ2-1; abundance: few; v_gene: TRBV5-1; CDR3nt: TGCGCCAGCAGCTTGGAGGCCACCTACAATGAGCAGTTCTTC; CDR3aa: CASSLEATYNEQFF
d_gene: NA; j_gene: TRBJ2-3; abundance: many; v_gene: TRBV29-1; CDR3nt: TGCAGCGTTTTTGCTAGCACAGATACGCAGTATTTT; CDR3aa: CSVFASTDTQYF
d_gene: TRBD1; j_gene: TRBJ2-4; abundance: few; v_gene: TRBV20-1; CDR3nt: TGCAGTGCTAGAGATCCGGGGACAGGGTGGAACATTCAGTACTTC; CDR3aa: CSARDPGTGWNIQYF
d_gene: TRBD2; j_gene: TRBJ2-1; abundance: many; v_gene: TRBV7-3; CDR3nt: TGTGCCAGCAGCTTTACTAGCGGGGCCACCTACAATGAGCAGTTCTTC; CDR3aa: CASSFTSGATYNEQFF
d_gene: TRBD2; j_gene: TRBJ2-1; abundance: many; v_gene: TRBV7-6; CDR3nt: TGTGCCAGCAGCTCCGGAGGACTAGCGGTACATGAGCAGTTCTTC; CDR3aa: CASSSGGLAVHEQFF
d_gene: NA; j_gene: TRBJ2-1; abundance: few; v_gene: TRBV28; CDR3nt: TGTGCCAGCAGTACTCCCGGGACGGGGGCCTACAATGAGCAGTTCTTC; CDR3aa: CASSTPGTGAYNEQFF
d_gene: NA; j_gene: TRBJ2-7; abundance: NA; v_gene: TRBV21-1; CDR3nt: TGTGCCAGCACCAACAGGGGGGCCCCCTACGAGCAGTACTTC; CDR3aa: CASTNRGAPYEQYF
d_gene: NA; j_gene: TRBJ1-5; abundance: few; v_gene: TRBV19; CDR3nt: TGTGCCACCTTGGACAGATATAGCAATCAGCCCCAGCATTTT; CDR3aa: CATLDRYSNQPQHF
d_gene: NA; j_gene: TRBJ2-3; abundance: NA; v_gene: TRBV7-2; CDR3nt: TGTGCCAGCAGCTTAGTCCCGGATAGCACAGATACGCAGTATTTT; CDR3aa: CASSLVPDSTDTQYF
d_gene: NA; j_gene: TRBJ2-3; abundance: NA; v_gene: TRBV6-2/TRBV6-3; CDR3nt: TGTGCCAGCAGTGTTCTTGGCGTTACCACAGATACGCAGTATTTT; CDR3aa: CASSVLGVTTDTQYF
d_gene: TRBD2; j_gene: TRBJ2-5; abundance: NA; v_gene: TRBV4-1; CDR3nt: TGCGCCAGCAGCCAAGGACCTAGCGGGAGCAGCCAAGAGACCCAGTACTTC; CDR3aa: CASSQGPSGSSQETQYF
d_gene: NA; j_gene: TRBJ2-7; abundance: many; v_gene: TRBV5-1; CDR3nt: TGCGCCAGCAGCTTCGGCAGCTACGAGCAGTACTTC; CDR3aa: CASSFGSYEQYF
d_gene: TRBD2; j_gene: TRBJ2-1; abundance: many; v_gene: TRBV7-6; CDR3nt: TGTGCCAGCAGCTGGATAGCGGGAGGGCTCTACAATGAGCAGTTCTTC; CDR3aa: CASSWIAGGLYNEQFF
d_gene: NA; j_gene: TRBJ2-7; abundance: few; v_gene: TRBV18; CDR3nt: TGTGCCAGCTCACCGACCCTTGAGGCAGGGGCGGACGAGCAGTACTTC; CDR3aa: CASSPTLEAGADEQYF
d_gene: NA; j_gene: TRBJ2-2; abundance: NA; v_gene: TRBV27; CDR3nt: TGTGCCAGCAGTGCTTTCCAGACCGGGGAGCTGTTTTTT; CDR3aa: CASSAFQTGELFF
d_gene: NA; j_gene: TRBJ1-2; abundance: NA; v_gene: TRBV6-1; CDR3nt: TGTGCCAGCCGCACGACACCCAGAGCTAACTATGGCTACACCTTC; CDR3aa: CASRTTPRANYGYTF
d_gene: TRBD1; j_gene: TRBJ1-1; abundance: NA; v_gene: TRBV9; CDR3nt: TGTGCCAGCAGCGTAGTGAGACAGGGAGGCAATCTGGGCACTGAAGCTTTCTTT; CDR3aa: CASSVVRQGGNLGTEAFF
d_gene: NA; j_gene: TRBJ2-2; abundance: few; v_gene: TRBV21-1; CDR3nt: TGTGCCAGCAGCAAAGTAGGCGCGGCCACCGGGGAGCTGTTTTTT; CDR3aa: CASSKVGAATGELFF
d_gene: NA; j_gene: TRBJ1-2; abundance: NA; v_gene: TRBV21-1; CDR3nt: TGTGCCAGCACCTATCGGGATTATGGCTACACCTTC; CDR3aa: CASTYRDYGYTF
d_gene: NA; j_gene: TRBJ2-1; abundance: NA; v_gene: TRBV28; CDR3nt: TGTGCCAGCAGCTCTCCCGCCTCGGGCTCCTACAATGAGCAGTTCTTC; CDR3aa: CASSSPASGSYNEQFF
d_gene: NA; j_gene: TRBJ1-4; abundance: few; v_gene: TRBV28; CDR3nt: TGTGCCAGCAGTTTATGGAGCGGGGCCCCTAAAAAACTGTTTTTT; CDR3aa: CASSLWSGAPKKLFF
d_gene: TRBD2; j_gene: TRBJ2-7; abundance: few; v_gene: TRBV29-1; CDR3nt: TGCAGCGCTGAGACTAGCGGGAGTTATAAGCAGTACTTC; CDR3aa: CSAETSGSYKQYF
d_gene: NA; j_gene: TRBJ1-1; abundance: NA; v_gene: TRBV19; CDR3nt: TGTGCCAGTAGTATCGCAGACCCCGGTTTTGACACAGCTTTCTTT; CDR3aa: CASSIADPGFDTAFF
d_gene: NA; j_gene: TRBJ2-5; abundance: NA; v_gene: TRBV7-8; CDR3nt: TGTGCCAGCAGCTCCGGTCCCGGAGAGACCCAGTACTTC; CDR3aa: CASSSGPGETQYF
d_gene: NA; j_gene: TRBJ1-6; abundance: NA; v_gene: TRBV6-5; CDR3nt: TGTGCCAGCAGTTACTCGGCTTCACTGAGCTCCTATAATTCACCCCTCCACTTT; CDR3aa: CASSYSASLSSYNSPLHF
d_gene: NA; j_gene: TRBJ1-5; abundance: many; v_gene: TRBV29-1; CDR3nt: TGCAGCGTGGCTTTAGGGGTGTCTCAGCCCCAGCATTTT; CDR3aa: CSVALGVSQPQHF